These 3 T cell receptor beta chains were all obtained from the same sample, sequenced in a study of T-cell memory formation after mild COVID-19. Via MiXCR, TCRdb re-called the 5' RACE reads, giving one row per CDR3 protein. Among 470,000 or so distinct CDR3 sequences listed, more than 15% were seen once. The sequenced material came from PBMCs or a T cell subset sorted from them (not recorded which). All receptors derive from a man aged 18 to 35 who had mild COVID-19 (a few samples of this study predate the infection). Cell type and time point are not known.

This clonotype was found a few times. The V gene is TRBV4-3, the J gene TRBJ2-2; tentatively, D is TRBD1 (6 bases). Trimming shortened V by 0 bases and J by 4 bases, and 12 bases separated the two germline ends. Germline V CDR1 and CDR2: LGHNA, YSLEER. The CDR3 contains 16 residues. The CDR3 spells CASSQEGAPGTGELFF. The CDR3 region has the DNA TGCGCCAGCAGCCAAGAGGGGGCCCCTGGCACCGGGGAGCTGTTTTTT.

The sample holds a few counts of this clonotype. The chain uses TRBV9 and TRBJ1-3; TRBD1 is a possible D gene (6 bases). Germline values: CDR1 SGDLS, CDR2 YYNGEE. This CDR3 spans 16 amino acids. With 3 bases removed from V and 4 bases from J, the gap between germline ends came to 17 bases. In DNA form, the CDR3 reads TGTGCCAGCAGCGCCGGGGGGCAGGGCGGAGGAAACACCATATATTTT. Translating it yields CASSAGGQGGGNTIYF.

This chain uses TRBV6-2 or TRBV6-3 with TRBJ1-5; 7 nucleotides agree with TRBD1. Germline CDR1 and CDR2: MNHEY and SVGEGT. This CDR3 contains 14 residues. Trimming took 5 bases from V and 6 from J; bases not matched to a gene: 7. For the CDR3, the DNA is TGTGCCAGCAGTCCCGACAGGGAGGGTCAGCCCCAGCATTTT. This codes for CASSPDREGQPQHF.